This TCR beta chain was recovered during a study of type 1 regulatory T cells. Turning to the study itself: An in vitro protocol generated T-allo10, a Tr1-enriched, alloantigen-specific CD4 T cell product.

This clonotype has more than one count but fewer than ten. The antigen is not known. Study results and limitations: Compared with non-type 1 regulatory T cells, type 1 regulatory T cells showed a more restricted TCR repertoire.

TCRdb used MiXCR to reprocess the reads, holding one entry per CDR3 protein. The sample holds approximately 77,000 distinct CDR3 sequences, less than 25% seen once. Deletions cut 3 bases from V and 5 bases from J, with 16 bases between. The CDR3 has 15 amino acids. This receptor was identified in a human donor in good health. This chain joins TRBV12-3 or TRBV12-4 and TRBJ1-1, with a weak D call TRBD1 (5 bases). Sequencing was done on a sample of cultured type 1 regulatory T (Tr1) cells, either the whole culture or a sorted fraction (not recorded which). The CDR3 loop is CASSFTGTLGTEAFF. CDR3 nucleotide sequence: TGTGCCAGCAGTTTTACCGGGACCCTGGGGACTGAAGCTTTCTTT.